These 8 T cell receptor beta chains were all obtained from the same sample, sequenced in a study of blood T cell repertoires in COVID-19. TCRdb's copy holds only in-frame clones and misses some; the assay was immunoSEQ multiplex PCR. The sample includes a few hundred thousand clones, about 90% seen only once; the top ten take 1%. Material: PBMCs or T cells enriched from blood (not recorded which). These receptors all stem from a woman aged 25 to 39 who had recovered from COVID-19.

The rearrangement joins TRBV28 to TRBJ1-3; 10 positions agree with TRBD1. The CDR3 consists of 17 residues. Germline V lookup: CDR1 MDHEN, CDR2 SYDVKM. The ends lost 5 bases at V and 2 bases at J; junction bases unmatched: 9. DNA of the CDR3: TGTGCCAGCAGTCCCCGACAGGGGGCATGGACTGGAAACACCATATATTTT. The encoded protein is CASSPRQGAWTGNTIYF. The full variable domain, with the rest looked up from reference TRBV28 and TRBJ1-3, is DVKVTQSSRYLVKRTGEKVFLECVQDMDHENMFWYRQDPGLGLRLIYFSYDVKMKEKGDIPEGYSVSREKKERFSLILESASTNQTSMYLCASSPRQGAWTGNTIYFGEGSWLTVV.

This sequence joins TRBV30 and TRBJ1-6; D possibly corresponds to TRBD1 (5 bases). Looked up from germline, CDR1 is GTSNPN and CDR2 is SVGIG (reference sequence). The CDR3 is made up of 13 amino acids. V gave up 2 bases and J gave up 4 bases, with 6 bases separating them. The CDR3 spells CAWSTGYNSPLHF. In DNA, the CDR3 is TGTGCCTGGAGTACAGGTTATAATTCACCCCTCCACTTT.

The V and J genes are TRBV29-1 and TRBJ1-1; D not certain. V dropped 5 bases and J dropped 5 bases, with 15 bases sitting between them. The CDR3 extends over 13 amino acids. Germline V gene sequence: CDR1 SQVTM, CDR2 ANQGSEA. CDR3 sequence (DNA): TGCAGCGTTTTCGGACCTGGAGGGACTGAAGCTTTCTTT. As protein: CSVFGPGGTEAFF.

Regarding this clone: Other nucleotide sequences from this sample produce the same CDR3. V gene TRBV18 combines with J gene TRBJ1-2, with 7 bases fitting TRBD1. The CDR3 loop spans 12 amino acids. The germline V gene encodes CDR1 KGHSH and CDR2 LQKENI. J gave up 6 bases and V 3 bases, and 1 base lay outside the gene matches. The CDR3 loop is CASSPTGDGYTF. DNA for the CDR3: TGTGCCAGCTCACCCACAGGGGATGGCTACACCTTC.

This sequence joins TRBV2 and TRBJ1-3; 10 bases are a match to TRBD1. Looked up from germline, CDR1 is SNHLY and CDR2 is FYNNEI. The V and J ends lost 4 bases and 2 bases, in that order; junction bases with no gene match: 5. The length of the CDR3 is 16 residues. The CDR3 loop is CASSAGQGSAGNTIYF. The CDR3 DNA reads TGTGCCAGCAGTGCGGGACAGGGGAGTGCTGGAAACACCATATATTTT.

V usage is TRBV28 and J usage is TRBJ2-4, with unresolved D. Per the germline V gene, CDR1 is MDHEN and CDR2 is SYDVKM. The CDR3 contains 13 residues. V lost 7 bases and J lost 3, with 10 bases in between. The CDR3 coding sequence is TGTGCCAGCACGAACCTAAACAAAAACATTCAGTACTTC. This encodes CASTNLNKNIQYF.

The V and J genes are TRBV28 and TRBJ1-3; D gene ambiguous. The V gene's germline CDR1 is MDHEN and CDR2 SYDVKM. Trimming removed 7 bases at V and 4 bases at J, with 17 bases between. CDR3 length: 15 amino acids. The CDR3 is CASTPRQPGGNTIYF. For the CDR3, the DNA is TGTGCCAGCACCCCGAGGCAACCGGGGGGAAACACCATATATTTT.

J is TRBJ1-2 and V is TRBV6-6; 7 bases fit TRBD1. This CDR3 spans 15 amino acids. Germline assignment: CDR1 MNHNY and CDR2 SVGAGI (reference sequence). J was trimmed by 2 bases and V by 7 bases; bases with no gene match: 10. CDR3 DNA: TGTGCCAGCACTCCAGACAGGGCCCTCAACTATGGCTACACCTTC. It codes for CASTPDRALNYGYTF.